The clone carrying this T cell receptor beta chain was counted a few times. Antigen specificity is unknown. Germline-derived CDR1 and CDR2 are SGHTA and FQGNSA. The J segment lost 0 bases and the V segment lost 5 bases, leaving 4 bases of the junction unmatched. The CDR3 length is 15 residues. The beta constant-region primer was an equimolar mix of two oligonucleotides covering TRBC1 and TRBC2. The ligated cDNA underwent four PCR rounds using SP2 and nested alpha and beta constant-region primers. TCRdb analysed the UMI-ligation and nested PCR reads with MiXCR anew, one entry per CDR3 protein. Here the sample spans approximately 90,000 distinct CDR3 sequences, roughly 10% being singletons. The record originates from a study of naive and memory T cell subsets. Whole-study findings and limits: Naive repertoires, especially CD8, held a few larger clonotypes, possibly memory cells re-expressing CD45RA.

This rearrangement joins TRBV7-2 to TRBJ2-1, with 7 bases identical to TRBD2. The receptor was derived from a human donor in good health. Sequencing input: naive CD4+ T cells from blood. The CDR3 DNA is TGTGCCAGCAGCCGTAGCGGGTACTCCTACAATGAGCAGTTCTTC. Residues: CASSRSGYSYNEQFF.